This T cell receptor (beta chain) was recovered during a study of cytomegalovirus exposure and HLA in healthy donors. Donors counted as nominally healthy when sampled, yet unrecorded immune exposures were likely. Vbeta (60) and Jbeta (13) primers were used in the PCR. TCRdb's table, derived via immunoSEQ multiplex PCR, lists solely in-frame clones and lacks some. The sample includes under 130,000 clones, 74% of them seen just once. This clone was detected only a few times. Its antigen is still unknown. General observations from the study: The analysis excluded some indistinguishable V segments, including TRBV6-2 and TRBV6-3.

V lost 0 bases to trimming and J lost 1 base; unmatched junction nucleotides: 0. CDR1 and CDR2 from the germline V gene are SGHRS and YFSETQ. The CDR3 is 15 residues long. The source material was PBMCs. The chain is built from TRBV5-1 and TRBJ2-2; 7 bases agree with TRBD1. The TCR sequence derives from a man aged 50-60 years in good health and CMV-seropositive. The CDR3 DNA follows: TGCGCCAGCAGCTTGGGGACAGGGAACACCGGGGAGCTGTTTTTT. Translating gives CASSLGTGNTGELFF.